This TCR beta chain was recorded in a study of long-term antiretroviral therapy in people with HIV. Germline V gene sequence: CDR1 MGHRA, CDR2 YSYEKL. The CDR3 totals 14 residues. The V end was cut by 5 bases, the J end by 4 bases, with 11 bases between. This clone counts as large (0.1 to 1%). The immunoSEQ assay was v3.0, run at survey level. Profiling relied on immunoSEQ multiplex PCR, and the TCRdb table lists in-frame clones only, not all of them. The table lists about 15,000 clones, around nine tenths of them singletons, with roughly 14% in the top ten. This rearrangement joins TRBV4-1 to TRBJ1-4; D is possibly TRBD1 (5 bases). The sequencing used unsorted PBMCs, collected more than 2.2 years before starting antiretroviral therapy. The TCR was taken from a woman aged 25 to 39 with HIV. The CDR3 protein is CASSDTGYNEKLFF. The CDR3 DNA is TGCGCCAGCAGCGATACAGGTTATAATGAAAAACTGTTTTTT.